Below, 21 T cell receptor beta chains from the same sample are listed, as sequenced in a study of cytomegalovirus exposure and HLA in healthy donors. PCR employed 60 Vbeta and 13 Jbeta primers. Generated by immunoSEQ multiplex PCR, the TCRdb table keeps only in-frame clones and is missing some. The repertoire has about 160,000 clones, more than 70% of them found once; the top ten carry around 4.1%. The sequenced sample consisted of PBMCs. The receptors were gathered from a woman between 50 and 59 years old in good health and CMV-seropositive.

The V call is TRBV5-4, the J call TRBJ2-3, with D uncertain. Germline V CDR1 and CDR2: SGHNT, YYREEE (reference sequence). Deletions cut 5 bases from V and 2 bases from J, with 6 bases between. CDR3 size: 12 residues. CDR3 loop: CASSTYTDTQYF. CDR3 DNA sequence: TGTGCCAGCAGTACCTACACAGATACGCAGTATTTT.

The rearrangement links TRBV5-1 to TRBJ1-1; 8 bases map to TRBD1. This CDR3 spans 15 amino acids. The germline V gene encodes CDR1 SGHRS and CDR2 YFSETQ. The V segment lost 4 bases and the J segment 1 base; nucleotides outside the gene matches: 6. CDR3 amino acids: CASSPGTGENTEAFF. In DNA form, the CDR3 reads TGCGCCAGCAGCCCCGGGACAGGAGAGAACACTGAAGCTTTCTTT. The variable domain in full, completed from reference TRBV5-1 and TRBJ1-1, reads KAGVTQTPRYLIKTRGQQVTLSCSPISGHRSVSWYQQTPGQGLQFLFEYFSETQRNKGNFPGRFSGRQFSNSRSEMNVSTLELGDSALYLCASSPGTGENTEAFFGQGTRLTVV.

The V gene is TRBV29-1, the J gene TRBJ2-6; a weak D match, TRBD1 (6 bases). Per the germline V gene, CDR1 is SQVTM and CDR2 is ANQGSEA. The CDR3 is 14 residues long. Trimming took off 3 bases at V and 3 bases at J, with 9 bases between the two ends. The CDR3 region is CSVDQGYGANVLTF. The CDR3 DNA follows: TGCAGCGTTGACCAGGGGTATGGGGCCAACGTCCTGACTTTC.

This clone was recorded only once. This chain links TRBV19 with TRBJ1-1, with D perhaps matching TRBD1 (5 bases). Trimming took off 4 bases at V and 6 bases at J, with 15 bases between the two ends. Germline CDR1 reads LNHDA; CDR2 reads SQIVND (reference sequence). The CDR3 runs to 14 residues. The CDR3 here is CASSNGGLIPEAFF. Written as DNA, the CDR3 is TGTGCCAGTAGTAACGGGGGTCTTATCCCTGAAGCTTTCTTT.

This rearrangement joins TRBV19 to TRBJ1-5; D perhaps matches TRBD1 (5 bases). Germline V lookup: CDR1 LNHDA, CDR2 SQIVND (reference sequence). V was cut by 6 bases and J by 4 bases, with 16 bases left in between. CDR3 size: 15 residues. CDR3: CASRVGGVTNQPQHF. The CDR3 DNA is TGTGCCAGTAGAGTGGGGGGGGTCACAAATCAGCCCCAGCATTTT.

The V call is TRBV4-1, the J call TRBJ2-3, with 12 nucleotides matching TRBD2. The CDR3 contains 15 residues. Losses at the gene ends were 4 bases for V and 4 bases for J; bases not matched to a gene: 3. In germline, CDR1 is MGHRA, CDR2 YSYEKL. The chain's CDR3 is CASSPWTSGADTQYF. The CDR3 coding sequence is TGCGCCAGCAGCCCTTGGACTAGCGGGGCAGATACGCAGTATTTT.

This clone was observed once. The chain links TRBV7-2 to TRBJ1-1, with D unresolved. From germline, CDR1 is SGHTA and CDR2 FQGNSA. This CDR3 spans 15 amino acids. Trimming stripped 2 bases from V and 1 base from J, with 11 bases between. For the CDR3, the DNA is TGTGCCAGCAGCTTAAATGCCGGTCGGAACACTGAAGCTTTCTTT. The encoded protein is CASSLNAGRNTEAFF.

The chain recombines TRBV9 with TRBJ1-2; a possible D gene is TRBD1 (5 bases). The V end was cut by 4 bases, the J end by 8 bases, with 21 bases between. This CDR3 comprises 15 residues. Germline V lookup: CDR1 SGDLS, CDR2 YYNGEE. CDR3 sequence: CASSPGGGEMSGYTF. CDR3 coding DNA: TGTGCCAGCAGCCCGGGTGGAGGGGAAATGAGCGGCTACACCTTC.

The rearrangement joins TRBV7-2 to TRBJ1-1, with a possible D match to TRBD1 (5 bases). V shed 4 bases and J shed 1 base, with 13 bases lying between them. This CDR3 has 15 amino acids. Per germline, CDR1 SGHTA and CDR2 FQGNSA. Here the CDR3 DNA reads TGTGCCAGCAGCTCTTATTCCGGGGGGAACACTGAAGCTTTCTTT. It encodes CASSSYSGGNTEAFF.

The genes are TRBV19 and TRBJ2-5; TRBD2 agrees at 11 bases. The CDR3 is 17 residues long. The germline V gene encodes CDR1 LNHDA and CDR2 SQIVND (reference sequence). With V trimmed by 3 bases and J by 0 bases, 6 bases remained unmatched. The CDR3 protein is CASSILPLAGDQETQYF. Written as DNA, the CDR3 is TGTGCCAGTAGTATCCTCCCACTAGCGGGGGACCAAGAGACCCAGTACTTC.

The rearrangement joins TRBV29-1 to TRBJ1-1; 7 bases match TRBD1. CDR1 is SQVTM, CDR2 ANQGSEA, per germline. There are 13 residues in the CDR3. V lost 6 bases to trimming and J lost 0 bases; unmatched junction nucleotides: 4. The CDR3 loop is CSVPGQMNTEAFF. CDR3 coding DNA: TGCAGCGTCCCGGGACAGATGAACACTGAAGCTTTCTTT.

A single count supports this clone. The rearrangement uses TRBV18 and TRBJ2-7; TRBD1 matches 8 bases. After removal of 6 bases from V and 1 base from J, the junction contained 5 bases not matched to a gene. The CDR3 runs 14 residues. Looked up from germline, CDR1 is KGHSH and CDR2 is LQKENI. As DNA, the CDR3 is TGTGCCAGCTCGCCGGACAGGGCATCCTACGAGCAGTACTTC. Amino acids: CASSPDRASYEQYF.

The chain combines TRBV6-1 with TRBJ1-2, with D perhaps TRBD1 (5 bases). This CDR3 has 14 amino acids. The germline CDR1 and CDR2 sequences are MNHNS and SASEGT. V was pared by 8 bases and J by 1 base, with 14 bases between. The CDR3 DNA reads TGTGCCAGCCTTGGGGGGATGATTAACTATGGCTACACCTTC. Its translation: CASLGGMINYGYTF.

The chain joins TRBV6-6 to TRBJ1-3, with TRBD1 identical over 7 bases. Germline V gene data show CDR1 as MNHNY and CDR2 as SVGAGI (reference sequence). The CDR3 runs to 16 residues. Trimming removed 5 bases from V and 3 bases from J; junction bases left unmatched: 10. The CDR3 bases are TGTGCCAGCAGTCCGCCACCGGGACAGTTTGGAAACACCATATATTTT. Residues: CASSPPPGQFGNTIYF.

V gene TRBV2 combines with J gene TRBJ2-5; 7 bases map to TRBD1. The CDR3 has 14 amino acids. Germline V gene sequence: CDR1 SNHLY, CDR2 FYNNEI. V lost 4 bases and J lost 5; bases outside the gene matches: 7. Here the CDR3 reads CASSVGGQMETQYF. In DNA form, the CDR3 reads TGTGCCAGCAGTGTTGGGGGACAGATGGAGACCCAGTACTTC.

The chain carries TRBV6-1 and TRBJ2-2, with 8 bases matching TRBD1. This CDR3 has 14 amino acids. V lost 10 bases to trimming and J lost 0 bases; unmatched junction nucleotides: 4. Germline assignment: CDR1 MNHNS and CDR2 SASEGT. This CDR3 reads CATVDRANTGELFF. The CDR3 DNA follows: TGTGCCACCGTGGACAGGGCGAACACCGGGGAGCTGTTTTTT.

The gene calls are TRBV4-1 and TRBJ2-1; 7 bases fit TRBD1. V dropped 0 bases and J dropped 4; count of bases not matched to a gene: 6. Germline lookup yields CDR1 MGHRA and CDR2 YSYEKL. The CDR3 is 16 amino acids. The CDR3 DNA follows: TGCGCCAGCAGCCAAGATCCTTCGGGACAGTACAATGAGCAGTTCTTC. Residues: CASSQDPSGQYNEQFF.

CDR3 residues: CASSLVSGGANEQFF. DNA of the CDR3: TGTGCCAGCAGCTTAGTTAGCGGGGGGGCCAATGAGCAGTTCTTC. The rearrangement links TRBV13 to TRBJ2-1, with TRBD2 identical over 11 bases. The CDR3 totals 15 residues. CDR1 and CDR2 (germline): PRHDT, FYEKMQ (reference sequence). The trim removed 1 base at V and 6 bases at J, leaving 2 bases unmatched.

This chain joins TRBV5-6 and TRBJ2-7; TRBD2 matches at 9 bases. The trim removed 2 bases at V and 7 bases at J, leaving 10 bases unmatched. Germline CDR1 reads SGHDT; CDR2 reads YYEEEE. This CDR3 spans 15 amino acids. CDR3 in DNA: TGTGCCAGCAGCTTCGATAGCGGGAGCTGGGGGGAGCAGTACTTC. Translation: CASSFDSGSWGEQYF. The whole variable domain, filled in from reference TRBV5-6 and TRBJ2-7, reads DAGVTQSPTHLIKTRGQQVTLRCSPKSGHDTVSWYQQALGQGPQFIFQYYEEEERQRGNFPDRFSGHQFPNYSSELNVNALLLGDSALYLCASSFDSGSWGEQYFGPGTRLTVT.

The gene calls are TRBV10-3 and TRBJ2-3; TRBD2 matches at 10 bases. With V trimmed by 5 bases and J by 1 base, 3 bases remained unmatched. Germline CDR1 and CDR2: ENHRY and SYGVKD. The CDR3 runs to 15 residues. The CDR3 bases are TGTGCCATCAGTCGAGGGACTAGCGGCACAGATACGCAGTATTTT. Its translation: CAISRGTSGTDTQYF.

Details on this clone: Within the sample, other DNA sequences also encode this same CDR3. The chain joins TRBV7-2 to TRBJ2-7, with D maybe TRBD2 (6 bases). CDR1 and CDR2 (germline): SGHTA, FQGNSA. CDR3 length equals 12 residues. V gave up 1 base and J gave up 7 bases, with 8 bases separating them. CDR3 bases: TGTGCCAGCAGCTTAGGCGGGGAGGAGCAGTACTTC. Its translation is CASSLGGEEQYF.